This entry lists 30 T cell receptor beta chains sequenced from one sample in a study of memory CD4+ T cells and cytomegalovirus serostatus. Single viable CD3+CD4+CD8-CD45RO+ cells were sorted as the memory CD4+ T cells. Some clones are missing from TCRdb's copy, which holds only in-frame ones; the method was immunoSEQ multiplex PCR. This table has 80,000 to 100,000 clones, under 90% appearing once. Sequenced sample: memory CD4+ T cells from blood. The receptors stem from an adult in good health and CMV-seropositive.

The chain uses TRBV5-6 and TRBJ2-7; D possibly matches TRBD1 or TRBD2 (6 bases each). The germline V gene has CDR1 SGHDT and CDR2 YYEEEE. V was shortened by 4 bases and J by 1 base, with 15 bases between the two germline ends. The CDR3 is 15 residues long. The DNA for the CDR3 is TGTGCCAGCAGCAGGGGGGCCACCCCATCCTACGAGCAGTACTTC. It yields the protein CASSRGATPSYEQYF.

This clone turned up a few times. This chain uses TRBV29-1 with TRBJ2-1; no clear D gene. V dropped 6 bases and J dropped 5 bases, with 14 bases sitting between them. CDR1 SQVTM and CDR2 ANQGSEA come from the germline V gene. The CDR3 totals 13 residues. CDR3 residues: CSVRIQENNEQFF. In DNA, the CDR3 is TGCAGCGTCCGGATCCAAGAAAACAATGAGCAGTTCTTC.

The CDR3 is CASTPWRDSYEQYF. The CDR3 coding sequence is TGTGCCAGCACCCCCTGGCGGGACAGCTACGAGCAGTACTTC. This sequence joins TRBV21-1 and TRBJ2-7; the table's D gene call, TRBD1, was not cross checked with the DNA. TRBV21-1 is flagged as a pseudogene. The length of the CDR3 is 14 residues.

This clone appeared once. J is TRBJ2-2 and V is TRBV15; 7 nucleotides align to TRBD1. This CDR3 comprises 13 residues. The ends lost 5 bases at V and 8 bases at J; junction bases unmatched: 5. CDR1 and CDR2 from the germline V gene are LNHNV and YYDKDF (reference sequence). The CDR3 sequence: CATSLRQGGELFF. The DNA of the CDR3 is TGTGCCACCAGCCTGAGACAGGGTGGGGAGCTGTTTTTT. The full variable domain, with the rest looked up from reference TRBV15 and TRBJ2-2, is DAMVIQNPRYQVTQFGKPVTLSCSQTLNHNVMYWYQQKSSQAPKLLFHYYDKDFNNEADTPDNFQSRRPNTSFCFLDIRSPGLGDTAMYLCATSLRQGGELFFGEGSRLTVL.

The chain uses TRBV4-2 and TRBJ2-3; D ambiguous. Deletions cut 0 bases from V and 1 base from J, with 5 bases between. Germline V gives CDR1 LGHNA, CDR2 YNFKEQ. There are 14 residues in the CDR3. The DNA for the CDR3 is TGTGCCAGCAGCCAAGATGTGGGCACAGATACGCAGTATTTT. Translating it yields CASSQDVGTDTQYF.

The chain uses TRBV28 and TRBJ2-3, with 8 bases aligning to TRBD2. The junction had 11 bases not matched to a gene; V was cut back by 11 bases and J by 7 bases. The CDR3 contains 13 residues. Germline V gene sequence: CDR1 MDHEN, CDR2 SYDVKM. The CDR3 is CAGSRGRTYTQYF. CDR3 nucleotide sequence: TGTGCCGGGTCTCGCGGGAGGACCTATACGCAGTATTTT.

V gene TRBV28 combines with J gene TRBJ1-1; D not certain. The V gene lost 8 bases and the J gene lost 0 bases, with 7 bases spanning the gap. The germline V gene has CDR1 MDHEN and CDR2 SYDVKM. CDR3 length: 12 residues. The CDR3: CASSEVNTEAFF. The CDR3, as DNA: TGTGCCAGCTCGGAGGTGAACACTGAAGCTTTCTTT.

This clone was detected once. V and J are TRBV14 and TRBJ2-5; D is possibly TRBD1 (5 bases). Germline CDR1 is SGHDN and CDR2 is FVKESK. This CDR3 has 14 amino acids. V lost 0 bases and J 3 bases, leaving 8 bases between the germline ends. CDR3 region: CASSQDGREETQYF. The CDR3, as DNA: TGTGCCAGCAGCCAAGACGGCAGGGAAGAGACCCAGTACTTC.

This clone was counted between two and nine times. V gene TRBV29-1 combines with J gene TRBJ2-7, with 9 bases lining up with TRBD1. CDR1 SQVTM and CDR2 ANQGSEA come from the germline V gene. This CDR3 region has 14 residues. Trimming at V came to 6 bases and at J to 6 bases, leaving 12 bases not matched to a gene. As DNA, the CDR3 is TGCAGCGTCGCCTGGGGAGGGACAGGGTCCGAGCAGTACTTC. Its protein product is CSVAWGGTGSEQYF.

The J gene is TRBJ2-1, the V gene TRBV7-2; 9 nucleotides agree with TRBD2. CDR1 and CDR2 (germline): SGHTA, FQGNSA. V lost 0 bases to trimming and J lost 0 bases; unmatched junction nucleotides: 3. This CDR3 has 17 residues. CDR3 DNA sequence: TGTGCCAGCAGCTTAGCGGATAGCGGGAGCTCCTACAATGAGCAGTTCTTC. This codes for CASSLADSGSSYNEQFF.

V usage is TRBV7-2 and J usage is TRBJ2-7; 7 bases align to TRBD1. V lost 5 bases to trimming and J lost 2 bases; unmatched junction nucleotides: 9. Germline CDR1 and CDR2: SGHTA and FQGNSA. This CDR3 region has 15 residues. As DNA, the CDR3 is TGTGCCAGCAGCCTCACCACACAGGGGACCTACGAGCAGTACTTC. The encoded protein is CASSLTTQGTYEQYF.

V usage is TRBV6-5 and J usage is TRBJ2-1; 7 bases match TRBD2. This CDR3 is 14 amino acids long. Germline V gene sequence: CDR1 MNHEY, CDR2 SVGAGI. V lost 10 bases, J lost 9 bases, and 15 bases stayed unmatched. This CDR3 is CAIRVARDYGEQFF. The CDR3 bases are TGTGCCATCAGGGTTGCGCGGGACTACGGTGAGCAGTTCTTC.

This chain connects TRBV18 to TRBJ2-4, with a weak D call TRBD1 (5 bases). Germline CDR1 reads KGHSH; CDR2 reads LQKENI. This CDR3 has 14 residues. The V end was cut by 1 base, the J end by 4 bases, with 8 bases between. CDR3 nucleotide sequence: TGTGCCAGCTCACCACGACAGTCAAAAAACATTCAGTACTTC. It yields the protein CASSPRQSKNIQYF.

V is TRBV5-4 and J is TRBJ2-6, with D possibly being TRBD1 or TRBD2 (5 bases each). The CDR3 is 17 amino acids. Trimming shortened V by 0 bases and J by 0 bases, and 10 bases separated the two germline ends. CDR1 is SGHNT and CDR2 is YYREEE in the germline V gene (reference sequence). The CDR3 spells CASSLAGRLSGANVLTF. The CDR3 DNA follows: TGTGCCAGCAGCTTGGCGGGACGGCTCTCTGGGGCCAACGTCCTGACTTTC.

The chain joins TRBV10-3 to TRBJ1-4; TRBD1 matches at 9 bases. The V gene end was trimmed by 7 bases and the J gene end by 8 bases; junction bases not matched to a gene: 5. The germline CDR1 and CDR2 sequences are ENHRY and SYGVKD. This CDR3 contains 13 residues. The CDR3 DNA reads TGTGCCATCAAGGGACAGGGAGAGGAAAAACTGTTTTTT. It encodes CAIKGQGEEKLFF.

The gene calls are TRBV28 and TRBJ2-7; TRBD1 matches 10 bases. Germline lookup yields CDR1 MDHEN and CDR2 SYDVKM. This CDR3 has 15 residues. J lost 5 bases, V lost 5 bases, and 9 bases had no gene match. CDR3 region: CASSPTGTGAHEQYF. CDR3 coding DNA: TGTGCCAGCAGTCCCACCGGGACAGGGGCCCACGAGCAGTACTTC.

J is TRBJ2-2 and V is TRBV27; TRBD2 matches at 8 bases. The length of the CDR3 is 13 residues. Germline CDR1 reads MNHEY; CDR2 reads SMNVEV (reference sequence). After removal of 6 bases from V and 4 bases from J, the junction contained 1 base not matched to a gene. The CDR3 loop reads CASRLAATGELFF. In DNA, the CDR3 is TGTGCCAGCAGACTAGCGGCCACCGGGGAGCTGTTTTTT.

This chain links TRBV7-2 with TRBJ1-1; D uncertain. The V gene's germline CDR1 is SGHTA and CDR2 FQGNSA. This CDR3 region has 13 residues. V dropped 5 bases and J dropped 6 bases, with 13 bases sitting between them. The CDR3 here is CASSPTPRAEAFF. CDR3 nucleotide sequence: TGTGCCAGCAGCCCTACTCCCCGGGCTGAAGCTTTCTTT.

V is TRBV7-2 and J is TRBJ2-3, with 8 bases that match TRBD2. The V gene end was trimmed by 1 base and the J gene end by 6 bases; junction bases not matched to a gene: 3. Germline V gene data show CDR1 as SGHTA and CDR2 as FQGNSA. The CDR3 is made up of 14 amino acids. The CDR3 nucleotides are TGTGCCAGCAGCTTAGGCGGGAGGAGGGATACGCAGTATTTT. Protein: CASSLGGRRDTQYF.

The V call is TRBV5-5, the J call TRBJ1-1; TRBD1 might be the D (6 bases). V lost 3 bases and J 2 bases, leaving 17 bases between the germline ends. The CDR3 is made up of 16 amino acids. Germline V gives CDR1 SGHKS, CDR2 YYEKEE (reference sequence). The CDR3 DNA sequence: TGTGCCAGCAGCTCACCAGGGGCCGGGGAAAACACTGAAGCTTTCTTT. This gives the protein CASSSPGAGENTEAFF. The full variable domain, rest sourced from reference TRBV5-5 and TRBJ1-1, is DAGVTQSPTHLIKTRGQQVTLRCSPISGHKSVSWYQQVLGQGPQFIFQYYEKEERGRGNFPDRFSARQFPNYSSELNVNALLLGDSALYLCASSSPGAGENTEAFFGQGTRLTVV.

The gene calls are TRBV11-3 and TRBJ2-2; 8 nucleotides align to TRBD1. CDR3 length: 15 residues. Germline V lookup: CDR1 SGHNT, CDR2 YENEEA. V gave up 2 bases and J gave up 2 bases; unmatched junction bases: 1. The CDR3 DNA sequence: TGTGCCAGCAGCTTACAGGGGGCCAACACCGGGGAGCTGTTTTTT. It encodes CASSLQGANTGELFF.

This chain uses TRBV9 with TRBJ2-3, with a weak D call TRBD1 (6 bases). Germline CDR1 SGDLS, CDR2 YYNGEE. The CDR3 consists of 15 residues. Trimming took off 0 bases at V and 2 bases at J, with 10 bases between the two ends. Here the CDR3 reads CASSVAAGVTDTQYF. The CDR3 region has the DNA TGTGCCAGCAGCGTAGCGGCAGGGGTCACAGATACGCAGTATTTT.

The chain employs TRBV7-2 and TRBJ2-1; TRBD2 agrees at 7 bases. The V and J ends lost 2 bases and 7 bases, in that order; junction bases with no gene match: 8. The length of the CDR3 is 15 residues. From germline, CDR1 is SGHTA and CDR2 FQGNSA. Written as DNA, the CDR3 is TGTGCCAGCAGCTTACTAGGAGTCGGGGGGAATGAGCAGTTCTTC. Protein: CASSLLGVGGNEQFF.

The V gene is TRBV5-1, the J gene TRBJ2-1; a weak D match, TRBD2 (6 bases). The V end was cut by 0 bases, the J end by 5 bases, with 12 bases between. Germline CDR1 reads SGHRS; CDR2 reads YFSETQ. This CDR3 is 15 amino acids long. In DNA, the CDR3 is TGCGCCAGCAGCTTGGTTCCTAGCGAGAACAATGAGCAGTTCTTC. Translation: CASSLVPSENNEQFF.

This clone is deemed medium-sized. The V and J genes are TRBV2 and TRBJ2-3; D unresolved. V lost 5 bases to trimming and J lost 2 bases, with 8 bases between them. Per the germline V gene, CDR1 is SNHLY and CDR2 is FYNNEI. The CDR3 runs 13 residues. CDR3 sequence: CASSLEYTDTQYF. The DNA for the CDR3 is TGTGCCAGCAGTCTCGAATACACAGATACGCAGTATTTT.

The chain couples TRBV7-2 to TRBJ1-1, with D possibly being TRBD1 (5 bases). V dropped 2 bases and J dropped 5 bases, with 18 bases sitting between them. Germline CDR1 is SGHTA and CDR2 is FQGNSA. This CDR3 is 16 amino acids long. The CDR3 loop reads CASSLRGSGTGTEAFF. Here the CDR3 DNA reads TGTGCCAGCAGCTTAAGAGGTTCGGGGACCGGGACTGAAGCTTTCTTT.

This clone has a single count. V and J are TRBV4-1 and TRBJ2-3; D remains unclear. Trimming removed 0 bases at V and 2 bases at J, with 12 bases between. The CDR3 has 16 residues. Germline CDR1 MGHRA, CDR2 YSYEKL. CDR3 protein: CASSQESARLTDTQYF. The CDR3 region has the DNA TGCGCCAGCAGCCAAGAAAGTGCGCGGCTCACAGATACGCAGTATTTT.

This chain uses TRBV28 with TRBJ2-1, with D tentatively TRBD1 (6 bases). The CDR3 length is 12 residues. V lost 5 bases to trimming and J lost 9 bases, with 11 bases between them. CDR1 MDHEN and CDR2 SYDVKM come from the germline V gene. CDR3 sequence reads: CASSQGRAEQFF. CDR3 nucleotide sequence: TGTGCCAGCAGTCAGGGGCGAGCTGAGCAGTTCTTC. Together with reference TRBV28 and TRBJ2-1, the CDR3 gives the full variable domain: DVKVTQSSRYLVKRTGEKVFLECVQDMDHENMFWYRQDPGLGLRLIYFSYDVKMKEKGDIPEGYSVSREKKERFSLILESASTNQTSMYLCASSQGRAEQFFGPGTRLTVL.

In its sample, this clone was seen once. This sequence joins TRBV6-1 and TRBJ1-5, with 10 bases aligning to TRBD1. J was trimmed by 2 bases and V by 4 bases; bases with no gene match: 14. The CDR3 has 19 amino acids. In germline, CDR1 is MNHNS, CDR2 SASEGT. Written as DNA, the CDR3 is TGTGCCAGCAGTGGGACCCTGACAGGGGGCGCATCGGGCAATCAGCCCCAGCATTTT. It translates to CASSGTLTGGASGNQPQHF.

The chain links TRBV6-6 to TRBJ2-7; the D is unclear. CDR3 length: 13 amino acids. Trimming cost V 5 bases and J 9 bases, with 17 bases left between them. Germline V gives CDR1 MNHNY, CDR2 SVGAGI (reference sequence). The CDR3 nucleotides are TGTGCCAGCAGTCCCAGCGAAGGGAATAGGCAGTACTTC. Its protein product is CASSPSEGNRQYF.